Detailed here is one T cell receptor (beta chain). Its antigen remains undetermined. Base qualities are not provided; no much larger clone lies one nucleotide away. Libraries were prepared through the immunoSEQ multiplex PCR assay. A mixture of 60 forward primers for TCR Vbeta segments and 13 reverse primers for TCR Jbeta segments was used in the multiplex PCR. A multiplex PCR assay on genomic DNA amplified the CDR3 region of rearranged TCR beta genes. The Illumina HiSeq System was used to sequence the amplified TCR beta libraries as 87-base-pair reads. Processing in the source paper ran as follows. In a later analysis, tens of millions of unique TCR beta chains were counted across the 500 to 700 repertoires, and roughly 11 million of these chains were shared by at least two donors. Raw reads were error-corrected and collapsed into unique sequences by a nearest-neighbor algorithm in which closely related sequences were merged to remove PCR and sequencing errors. To assign V, D and J gene segments, CDR3 sequences were aligned to IMGT reference sequences. Each retained sequence needed at least a six-nucleotide match to both a V gene segment and a J gene segment. Rearrangements were classified as productive when the CDR3 lacked stop codons and remained in frame with V and J, and all other rearrangements were classified as non-productive. CDR3 was defined by IMGT convention, running from the second conserved V-encoded cysteine to the conserved J-encoded phenylalanine. In an earlier analysis of approximately 500 of the donors, sequences lacking an unambiguous match to a single V gene segment were excluded. In an earlier analysis of around 590 of the donors, a V segment was called functional when productive rearrangements were above 56.7%, and segregating when the standard deviation between donors exceeded 5%. A statistical classification framework was developed to diagnose cytomegalovirus status using the catalog of TCR beta chain sequences. V and J gene assignment, in a later analysis, came from comparing TCR nucleotide sequences with IMGT/GENE-DB human TR gene sequences. Using the TCRdist pipeline, a later analysis assigned CDR3 sequences along with most-parsimonious VDJ recombination scenarios. A later analysis defined each TCR beta chain by its CDR3 amino acid sequence plus V-gene family, and excluded reads lacking a unique V-gene family. In a later analysis, around 600 highly shared, low-generation-probability nucleotide sequences were removed to address suspected cross-contamination and a sequencing artifact. For each public chain, a later analysis derived a clonal expansion index from normalized ranks of inferred template counts within each repertoire. In a later analysis, generation probabilities were computed with a VDJ recombination model fitted to out-of-frame rearrangements, and the resulting probabilities were checked against IGoR. In a later analysis, TCR-TCR, TCR-HLA and TCR-CMV co-occurrence was scored with hypergeometric tests, and a repertoire-size bias correction was applied to TCR pairs. In a later analysis, false discovery rates were estimated by permuting HLA or CMV assignments 20 times. In a later analysis, co-occurring TCRs were grouped using DBSCAN, and TCRdist sequence similarity was added for clustering within HLA-allele-positive subsets. For co-occurrence clustering, repertoires with fewer than 30,000 or more than 120,000 public chains were excluded, along with about five repertoires with anomalous nucleotide sharing. TCRdb took this table from immuneACCESS and kept in-frame rearrangements with V and J called. Such tables lack part of the clones; where checked against another copy, unresolved V genes explain under half of the gap, and the rest is unexplained. V and J calls and clone size follow that table, whereas D and trimming were derived from the DNA. A total of about 260,000 clones appear in this sample, about four fifths of them only once. The ten largest clones represent about 2% of the sample.

The data were obtained in a study of cytomegalovirus exposure and HLA in healthy donors (TCRdb year 2017). For the study in its entirety: An earlier analysis of several hundred of the donors reported under 300 Gb of sequence data and 95 million to 120 million unique TCR beta sequences obtained from around 180 million T cells. Roughly 300 gigabases of sequencing data and tens of millions of unique TCR sequences were included in an early release covering 550 to 800 HLA-typed donors. The genetic ancestry cluster associated with self-reported Caucasian donors included approximately 85% of the 398 genotyped donors. The aim of the study was to test whether cataloging public T cell receptors could identify signatures of past pathogen exposure. The study profiled the T cell repertoires of about 720 subjects by immunosequencing and related them to cytomegalovirus serostatus. In addition to the first cohort of 650 to 750 subjects, a separate validation cohort of over 90 different subjects was used. To predict cytomegalovirus infection status, the study brought together high-throughput TCR immunosequencing, statistical association of individual TCRs with disease status, and machine learning. A later analysis re-examined previously published TCR beta repertoires from over 500 donors and added high-resolution HLA genotyping to investigate patterns of TCR occurrence. The later analysis used no new phenotypic data to find candidate immune exposures, relying instead on TCR beta sequences and their occurrence across donors. An earlier analysis of a few hundred of the donors applied high-throughput TCR beta sequencing to assess whether each TCR beta V gene segment acted as functional or pseudogenic. Donor age, sex, ethnicity and CMV serostatus were collected together with the repertoire data. In a later genetic analysis, genome-wide SNP genotypes for about three fifths of the 666 donors were used, and that subset was treated as a discovery cohort. Every discovery cohort repertoire had been produced on one sequencing platform. Both class I and class II loci were covered by HLA typing, at four-digit resolution. Typing coverage differed by locus: A, B, C, DRB1 and DQB1 were typed in about 629-630 donors, DQA1 in 522, DPA1 in 600 to 610, and DPB1 in just under 490. About five DR-DQ haplotypes were handled as single units for association and clustering, since linkage in the cohort was strong. Among 398 genotyped donors of the cohort, an average of around 250,000 unique TCR beta nucleotide sequences was sequenced per donor, of which roughly 17% were non-productive.

The cohort was made up of approximately 670 healthy bone marrow donors. At the time of sampling, every cohort member was nominally healthy, though immune exposures that went unrecorded were likely present. The donor was CMV seropositive and belonged to the group of some 290 seropositive cohort members. Every donor gave a peripheral blood sample, and the peripheral blood mononuclear cells from that sample were used for TCR beta sequencing. The Qiagen DNeasy Blood Extraction Kit was used to extract genomic DNA from the blood cell samples. Overall study outcomes, separate from this receptor: Compared with equally common non-associated chains, HLA-associated TCR beta chains in a later analysis were more clonally expanded and had lower generation probabilities. When HLA alleles, especially DR and DQ, strongly co-occurred, attributing TCR associations to individual alleles was difficult. In a later analysis, TCR association rates were found to vary across HLA loci, with the most associated TCRs seen for DRB1 alleles and the fewest for HLA-C alleles. A cluster of highly shared sequence variants was judged likely to be a technical artifact of the sequencing pipeline. In a later analysis, several top co-occurrence clusters were reported to appear linked to parvovirus B19, influenza, CMV and Epstein-Barr virus. Compared with the approximately 720-donor mean, donors in an Asian-associated ancestry cluster had fewer N-insertions in productive TCRs, according to a later genetic analysis. An earlier analysis of 450 to 750 of the donors showed that most TCR beta V segments appeared in productive rearrangements either about 87% or about 30% of the time, which broadly matched IMGT annotations. Linkage disequilibrium might explain the correlated functional status among segregating V segments, but an unknown experimental factor could not be ruled out. Most CMV-associated TCR beta chains appeared to be HLA-restricted in a later analysis, and the HLA associations seemed to be driven largely by CMV exposure. The classifier was reported to diagnose cytomegalovirus status with high specificity and sensitivity in both the original cohort and the validation cohort. Presence/absence analyses assumed roughly uniform sequencing depth across donors, an assumption that may not hold. At a false discovery rate of 0.05, a later analysis linked about 16,000 TCR beta sequences to specific HLA alleles. A few of the identified cytomegalovirus-associated TCR beta chains were confirmed in vitro to be specific for cytomegalovirus antigens. The earlier analysis of around 600 of the donors excluded over 15 rarely observed V segments, including chromosome 9 orphons, because counts were too low. CMV serostatus was the only immune exposure information available for the cohort. Most TCR sequences were observed very rarely across donors, whereas some public TCRs were present in many individuals. The cohort was sequenced for TCR beta chains only, and without alpha or paired-chain data the features that could be detected were limited. A total of 150 or so TCR beta chains were listed by the study as associated with cytomegalovirus. An association between a missense DCLRE1C variant and V-gene and J-gene trimming of TCR beta chains was found in a later genetic analysis and replicated in an independent cohort. The authors suggested that the approach could potentially be generalized to other disease states and immunological phenotypes. Because HLA typing was unavailable for some donors at each locus, only the typed subset was used in association tests. A further reported finding was that TCR beta sequences accurately predicted the HLA-A and HLA-B alleles for most subjects in the first cohort.

Material: PBMCs. The clonotype was recovered from a woman in her 40s in good health and CMV-seropositive.

The bases read TGCGCCAGCAGTGAGTGGCTCTACGAGCAGTACTTC. Its translation reads: CASSEWLYEQYF. The chain is assembled from TRBV10-2 and TRBJ2-7; the D segment cannot be called with confidence. V and J are truncated by 1 base and 3 bases respectively, leaving an intervening sequence of 4 bases. From the cysteine up to the phenylalanine, the CDR3 has a length of 12 residues. Only CDR3 DNA remains: 36 bases, in frame from the first base. Taken from the germline V gene, the CDR1 and CDR2 loops are WSHSY and SAAADI.